Below, 20 T cell receptor beta chains from the same sample are listed, as sequenced in a study of blood T cell repertoires in COVID-19. Here immunoSEQ multiplex PCR was the method, and the copy in TCRdb shows in-frame clones only, minus some. The sample has 200,000 to 250,000 clones, about 83% seen once; the top ten hold roughly 12%. The material sequenced was peripheral blood. All receptors come from a man older than 75 with acute or convalescent COVID-19.

V and J are TRBV21-1 and TRBJ1-2; the table's D call TRBD1 went unverified against the DNA. TRBV21-1 is a listed pseudogene. There are 17 residues in the CDR3. The CDR3 bases are TGTGCCAGCAGCAAATTAATGGACAAATCCCCAAACTATGGCTACACCTTC. It encodes CASSKLMDKSPNYGYTF.

This rearrangement joins TRBV5-1 to TRBJ2-7; 10 bases align to TRBD2. The junction had 3 bases not matched to a gene; V was cut back by 5 bases and J by 4 bases. This CDR3 is built from 13 residues. Germline lookup yields CDR1 SGHRS and CDR2 YFSETQ. CDR3: CASSSSGSYEQYF. The CDR3 coding sequence is TGCGCCAGCAGTTCTAGCGGGAGTTACGAGCAGTACTTC. Full variable domain (remainder filled in from reference TRBV5-1 and TRBJ2-7): KAGVTQTPRYLIKTRGQQVTLSCSPISGHRSVSWYQQTPGQGLQFLFEYFSETQRNKGNFPGRFSGRQFSNSRSEMNVSTLELGDSALYLCASSSSGSYEQYFGPGTRLTVT.

V gene TRBV6-5 combines with J gene TRBJ1-2; perhaps TRBD1 as D (6 bases). Germline-derived CDR1 and CDR2 are MNHEY and SVGAGI. The CDR3 totals 13 residues. V dropped 7 bases and J dropped 8 bases, with 17 bases sitting between them. The CDR3 protein is CASTPGGAKGYTF. Written as DNA, the CDR3 is TGTGCCAGCACCCCGGGGGGCGCGAAGGGCTACACCTTC.

The rearrangement uses TRBV2 and TRBJ2-3, with a possible D match to TRBD1 (6 bases). Germline V gives CDR1 SNHLY, CDR2 FYNNEI. This CDR3 contains 13 residues. Trimming pared 5 bases from V and 6 bases from J, leaving 12 bases between. CDR3 amino acids: CASSTGTRDTQYF. CDR3 bases: TGTGCCAGCAGTACAGGGACACGGGATACGCAGTATTTT.

This CDR3 is CASSPRAGGAGNTIYF. CDR3 bases: TGCGCCAGCAGCCCCCGGGCAGGGGGCGCAGGAAACACCATATATTTT. The chain combines TRBV5-1 with TRBJ1-3; 8 nucleotides line up with TRBD1. The junction had 10 bases not matched to a gene; V was cut back by 4 bases and J by 4 bases. CDR1 is SGHRS and CDR2 is YFSETQ in the germline V gene. CDR3 length: 16 residues.

The gene calls are TRBV2 and TRBJ2-4, with 14 positions matching TRBD2. CDR1 is SNHLY and CDR2 is FYNNEI in the germline V gene. V gave up 10 bases and J gave up 0 bases; unmatched junction bases: 5. This CDR3 spans 16 amino acids. The CDR3 loop reads CATGTSGGLAKNIQYF. The DNA of the CDR3 is TGTGCCACCGGGACTAGCGGGGGACTAGCCAAAAACATTCAGTACTTC.

This chain joins TRBV28 and TRBJ1-4, with 7 nucleotides matching TRBD1. The CDR3 loop spans 16 amino acids. With V trimmed by 7 bases and J by 0 bases, 8 bases remained unmatched. CDR1 is MDHEN and CDR2 is SYDVKM in the germline V gene. The CDR3 DNA follows: TGTGCCAGCAAACCGGGACAGACGACAACTAATGAAAAACTGTTTTTT. Translation gives CASKPGQTTTNEKLFF.

The chain couples TRBV11-3 to TRBJ2-3; D is ambiguous. Per germline, CDR1 SGHNT and CDR2 YENEEA. Trimming cost V 1 base and J 10 bases, with 15 bases left between them. The length of the CDR3 is 14 residues. The CDR3 reads CASSLVASSSAQYF. The DNA of the CDR3 is TGTGCCAGCAGCTTAGTAGCCAGTTCTTCTGCGCAGTATTTT.

V usage is TRBV18 and J usage is TRBJ2-7; the match to TRBD1 covers 9 bases. The CDR3 has 16 residues. Germline assignment: CDR1 KGHSH and CDR2 LQKENI. The J segment lost 5 bases and the V segment lost 3 bases, leaving 11 bases of the junction unmatched. The CDR3 reads CASSPLLGQGFNEQYF. The CDR3 DNA is TGTGCCAGCTCACCTTTGCTGGGACAGGGTTTTAACGAGCAGTACTTC.

The J gene is TRBJ2-1, the V gene TRBV5-4; 11 positions match TRBD2. Germline lookup yields CDR1 SGHNT and CDR2 YYREEE (reference sequence). The CDR3 sequence is 17 residues long. With 0 bases clipped from V and 4 bases from J, the junction kept 6 bases outside the gene matches. The CDR3 sequence: CASSLAKTSGTYNEQFF. Here the CDR3 DNA reads TGTGCCAGCAGCTTGGCCAAGACTAGCGGGACGTACAATGAGCAGTTCTTC.

V gene TRBV5-6 combines with J gene TRBJ2-2; TRBD2 matches at 7 bases. From germline, CDR1 is SGHDT and CDR2 YYEEEE. Unmatched junction bases numbered 4, after V lost 4 bases and J lost 7 bases. This CDR3 has 13 residues. In DNA, the CDR3 is TGTGCCAGCAGCCTCTCGGGAGGCGGGGAGCTGTTTTTT. Protein: CASSLSGGGELFF.

This clone appeared once. The chain carries TRBV11-2 and TRBJ2-1; possibly TRBD1 for D (6 bases). V lost 0 bases, J lost 5 bases, and 11 bases lay in between. CDR1 SGHAT and CDR2 FQNNGV come from the germline V gene. This CDR3 has 15 amino acids. The CDR3 is CASSLDLGQHNEQFF. CDR3 DNA: TGTGCCAGCAGCTTAGATCTTGGACAGCACAATGAGCAGTTCTTC.

J is TRBJ1-1 and V is TRBV19; weak D call: TRBD1 (6 bases). Germline V gives CDR1 LNHDA, CDR2 SQIVND (reference sequence). Trimming left V 6 bases short and J 7 bases short, with 15 bases between. The CDR3 extends over 13 amino acids. The CDR3 is CASRMGQKDEAFF. The CDR3 DNA is TGTGCCAGTAGGATGGGACAAAAGGATGAAGCTTTCTTT.

In nucleotides, the CDR3 is TGTGCCAGCGAGGTGTCGGGAAATGAGCAGTTCTTC. Protein: CASEVSGNEQFF. The chain joins TRBV2 to TRBJ2-1; D is perhaps TRBD2 (5 bases). The V gene lost 8 bases and the J gene lost 7 bases, with 12 bases spanning the gap. The length of the CDR3 is 12 residues. Germline V gene sequence: CDR1 SNHLY, CDR2 FYNNEI.

Here the CDR3 reads CASSIGTGETNEKLFF. CDR3 nucleotide sequence: TGTGCCAGCAGCATAGGGACAGGCGAAACTAATGAAAAACTGTTTTTT. The chain links TRBV9 to TRBJ1-4; 8 positions match TRBD1. The CDR3 runs 16 residues. The V segment lost 4 bases and the J segment 1 base; nucleotides outside the gene matches: 6. The germline V gene has CDR1 SGDLS and CDR2 YYNGEE.

The gene calls are TRBV19 and TRBJ1-5; 7 bases are a match to TRBD1. Germline-derived CDR1 and CDR2 are LNHDA and SQIVND (reference sequence). V shed 2 bases and J 2 bases; nucleotides not matched to a gene: 6. This CDR3 is 16 amino acids long. The CDR3 coding sequence is TGTGCCAGTAGTATATATCAGGGGGGACGCAATCAGCCCCAGCATTTT. Protein: CASSIYQGGRNQPQHF.

The chain is built from TRBV28 and TRBJ1-2; a possible D gene is TRBD1 (5 bases). V lost 6 bases and J lost 2, with 7 bases in between. In germline, CDR1 is MDHEN, CDR2 SYDVKM. This CDR3 contains 12 residues. The CDR3: CASSQGNYGYTF. DNA for the CDR3: TGTGCCAGCAGCCAGGGAAACTATGGCTACACCTTC.

The rearrangement uses TRBV7-2 and TRBJ1-2; D gene uncertain. Germline CDR1 and CDR2: SGHTA and FQGNSA. The CDR3 covers 14 residues. V was pared by 3 bases and J by 0 bases, with 8 bases between. The CDR3 loop is CASSLEQSNYGYTF. The CDR3 DNA reads TGTGCCAGCAGCTTGGAGCAGTCTAACTATGGCTACACCTTC.

The chain is built from TRBV19 and TRBJ2-5; 8 bases match TRBD2. The junction had 7 bases not matched to a gene; V was cut back by 6 bases and J by 1 base. CDR1 LNHDA and CDR2 SQIVND come from the germline V gene (reference sequence). This CDR3 has 15 residues. CDR3 DNA sequence: TGTGCCAGTAGCCTTCTAGCGGGTACCCAAGAGACCCAGTACTTC. This codes for CASSLLAGTQETQYF.

The rearrangement uses TRBV20-1 and TRBJ2-1; weak D call: TRBD2 (5 bases). The ends were cut back, 3 bases at V and 0 bases at J, with 9 bases in the middle. Germline CDR1 reads DFQATT; CDR2 reads SNEGSKA (reference sequence). The CDR3 consists of 14 residues. CDR3 in amino acids: CSASRGGSYNEQFF. As DNA, the CDR3 is TGCAGTGCTAGTCGGGGTGGCTCCTACAATGAGCAGTTCTTC.